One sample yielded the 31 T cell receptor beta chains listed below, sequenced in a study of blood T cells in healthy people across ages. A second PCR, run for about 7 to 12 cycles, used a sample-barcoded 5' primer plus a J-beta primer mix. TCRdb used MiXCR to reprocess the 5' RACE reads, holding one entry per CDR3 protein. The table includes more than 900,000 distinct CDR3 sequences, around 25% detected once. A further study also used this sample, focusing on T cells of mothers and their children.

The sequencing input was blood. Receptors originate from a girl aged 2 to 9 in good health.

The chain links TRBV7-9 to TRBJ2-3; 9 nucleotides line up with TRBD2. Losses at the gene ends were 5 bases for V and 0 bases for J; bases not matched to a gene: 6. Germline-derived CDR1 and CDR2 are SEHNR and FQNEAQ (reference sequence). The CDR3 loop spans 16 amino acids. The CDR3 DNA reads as TGTGCCAGCAGCGCCGCTAGCGGGACTAGCACAGATACGCAGTATTTT. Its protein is CASSAASGTSTDTQYF. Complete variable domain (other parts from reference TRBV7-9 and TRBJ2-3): DTGVSQNPRHKITKRGQNVTFRCDPISEHNRLYWYRQTLGQGPEFLTYFQNEAQLEKSRLLSDRFSAERPKGSFSTLEIQRTEQGDSAMYLCASSAASGTSTDTQYFGPGTRLTVL.

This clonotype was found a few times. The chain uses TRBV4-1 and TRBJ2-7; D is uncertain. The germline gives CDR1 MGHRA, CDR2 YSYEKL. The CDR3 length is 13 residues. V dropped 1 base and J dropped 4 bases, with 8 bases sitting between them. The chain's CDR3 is CASSQAETYEQYF. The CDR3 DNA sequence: TGCGCCAGCAGCCAAGCCGAGACGTACGAGCAGTACTTC.

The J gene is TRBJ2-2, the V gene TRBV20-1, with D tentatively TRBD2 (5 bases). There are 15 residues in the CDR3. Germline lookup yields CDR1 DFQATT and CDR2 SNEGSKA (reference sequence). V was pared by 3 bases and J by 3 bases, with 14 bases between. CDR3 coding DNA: TGCAGTGCTAGTAGCGCATTGAGGGACACCGGGGAGCTGTTTTTT. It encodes CSASSALRDTGELFF.

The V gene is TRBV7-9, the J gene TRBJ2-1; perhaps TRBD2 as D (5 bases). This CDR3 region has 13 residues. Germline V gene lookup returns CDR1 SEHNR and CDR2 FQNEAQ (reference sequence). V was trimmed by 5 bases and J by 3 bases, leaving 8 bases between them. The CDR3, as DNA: TGTGCCAGCAGCACACTAGTCTACAATGAGCAGTTCTTC. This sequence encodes CASSTLVYNEQFF.

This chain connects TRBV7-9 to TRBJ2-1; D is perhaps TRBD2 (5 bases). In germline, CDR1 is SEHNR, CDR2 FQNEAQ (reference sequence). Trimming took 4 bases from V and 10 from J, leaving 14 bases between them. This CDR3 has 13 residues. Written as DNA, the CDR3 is TGTGCCAGCAGCTCCGGGGTCATATTAGAGCAGTTCTTC. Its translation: CASSSGVILEQFF.

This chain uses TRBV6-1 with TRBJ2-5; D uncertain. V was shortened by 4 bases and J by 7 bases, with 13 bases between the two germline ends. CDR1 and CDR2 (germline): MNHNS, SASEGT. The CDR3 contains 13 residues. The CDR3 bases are TGTGCCAGCAGTGCGAGCCAGGAGAGGACCCAGTACTTC. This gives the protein CASSASQERTQYF.

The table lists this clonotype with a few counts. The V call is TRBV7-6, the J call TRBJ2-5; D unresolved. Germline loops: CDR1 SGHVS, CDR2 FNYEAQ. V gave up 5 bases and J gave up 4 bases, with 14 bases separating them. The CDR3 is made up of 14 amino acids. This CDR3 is CASSAVGGRETQYF. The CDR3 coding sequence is TGTGCCAGCAGCGCTGTCGGCGGAAGAGAGACCCAGTACTTC.

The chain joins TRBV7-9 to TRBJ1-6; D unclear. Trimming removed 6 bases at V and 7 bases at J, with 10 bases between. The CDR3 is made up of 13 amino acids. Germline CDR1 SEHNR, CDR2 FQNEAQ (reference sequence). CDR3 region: CASRLAANSPLHF. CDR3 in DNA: TGTGCCAGCAGATTGGCGGCCAATTCACCCCTCCACTTT.

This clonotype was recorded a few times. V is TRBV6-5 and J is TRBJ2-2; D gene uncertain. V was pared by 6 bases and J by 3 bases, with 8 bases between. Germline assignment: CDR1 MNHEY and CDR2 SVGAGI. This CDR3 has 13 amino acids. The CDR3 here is CASRQLDTGELFF. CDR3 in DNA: TGTGCCAGCAGGCAGCTAGACACCGGGGAGCTGTTTTTT.

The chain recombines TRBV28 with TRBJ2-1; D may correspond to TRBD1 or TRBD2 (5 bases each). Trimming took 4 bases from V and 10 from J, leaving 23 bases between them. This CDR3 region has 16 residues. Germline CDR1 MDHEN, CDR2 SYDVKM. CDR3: CASSSYRDQTLLEQFF. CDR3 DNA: TGTGCCAGCAGTTCCTACCGGGACCAGACCCTTCTAGAGCAGTTCTTC.

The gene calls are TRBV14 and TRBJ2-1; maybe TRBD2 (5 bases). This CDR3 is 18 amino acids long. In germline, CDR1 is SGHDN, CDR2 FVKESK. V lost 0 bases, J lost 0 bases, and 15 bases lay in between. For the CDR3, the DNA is TGTGCCAGCAGCCAAGAGGCCGCGACTACACACTCCTACAATGAGCAGTTCTTC. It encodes CASSQEAATTHSYNEQFF.

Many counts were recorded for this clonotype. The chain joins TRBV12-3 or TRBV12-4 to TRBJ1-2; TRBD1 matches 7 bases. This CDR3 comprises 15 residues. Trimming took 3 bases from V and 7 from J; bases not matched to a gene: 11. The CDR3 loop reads CASSFVTGEEVGYTF. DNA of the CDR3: TGTGCCAGCAGTTTCGTAACAGGGGAAGAAGTTGGCTACACCTTC.

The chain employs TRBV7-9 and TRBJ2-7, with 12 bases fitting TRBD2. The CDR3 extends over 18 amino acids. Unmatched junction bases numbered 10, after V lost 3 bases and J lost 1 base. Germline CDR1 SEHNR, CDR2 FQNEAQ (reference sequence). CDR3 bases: TGTGCCAGCAGCTTCCCCGGGACTAGCGGGTCGGCGTCCTACGAGCAGTACTTC. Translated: CASSFPGTSGSASYEQYF.

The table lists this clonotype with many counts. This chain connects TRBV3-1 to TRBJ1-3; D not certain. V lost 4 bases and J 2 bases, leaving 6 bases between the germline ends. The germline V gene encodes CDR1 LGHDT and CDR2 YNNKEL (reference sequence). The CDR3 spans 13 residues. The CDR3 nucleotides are TGTGCCAGCAGCCTGGCGGCTGGAAACACCATATATTTT. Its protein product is CASSLAAGNTIYF.

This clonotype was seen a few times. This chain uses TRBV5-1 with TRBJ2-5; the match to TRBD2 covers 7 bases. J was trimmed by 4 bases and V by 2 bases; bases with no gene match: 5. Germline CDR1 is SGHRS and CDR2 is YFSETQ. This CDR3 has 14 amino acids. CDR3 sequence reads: CASSFDGGRETQYF. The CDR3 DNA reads TGCGCCAGCAGCTTTGACGGCGGGAGAGAGACCCAGTACTTC. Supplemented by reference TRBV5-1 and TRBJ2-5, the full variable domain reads KAGVTQTPRYLIKTRGQQVTLSCSPISGHRSVSWYQQTPGQGLQFLFEYFSETQRNKGNFPGRFSGRQFSNSRSEMNVSTLELGDSALYLCASSFDGGRETQYFGPGTRLLVL.

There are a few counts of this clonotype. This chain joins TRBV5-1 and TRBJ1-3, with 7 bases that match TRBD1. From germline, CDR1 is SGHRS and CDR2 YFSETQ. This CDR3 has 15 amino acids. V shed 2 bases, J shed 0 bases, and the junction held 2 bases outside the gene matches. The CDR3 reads CASSLGGPSGNTIYF. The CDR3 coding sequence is TGCGCCAGCAGCTTAGGGGGCCCCTCTGGAAACACCATATATTTT.

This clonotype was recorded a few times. The CDR3 spells CASSRGTLRVTDTQYF. In DNA, the CDR3 is TGTGCCAGCAGCCGGGGGACTCTCCGAGTCACAGATACGCAGTATTTT. The J gene is TRBJ2-3, the V gene TRBV11-3; possible D gene TRBD2, 6 bases. Germline V gene data show CDR1 as SGHNT and CDR2 as YENEEA. The CDR3 runs to 16 residues. V was clipped by 5 bases and J by 2 bases, with 17 bases between them.

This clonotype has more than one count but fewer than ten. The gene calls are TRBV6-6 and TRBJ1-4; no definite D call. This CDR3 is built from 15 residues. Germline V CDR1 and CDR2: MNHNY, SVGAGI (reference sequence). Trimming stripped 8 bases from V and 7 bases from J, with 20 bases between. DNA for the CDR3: TGTGCCAGCTTATCAGATGTGGTGCGTGGTGAAAAACTGTTTTTT. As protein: CASLSDVVRGEKLFF.

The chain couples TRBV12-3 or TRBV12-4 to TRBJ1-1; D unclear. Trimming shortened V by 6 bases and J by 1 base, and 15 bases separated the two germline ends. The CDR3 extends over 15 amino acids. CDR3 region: CASRRDTISNTEAFF. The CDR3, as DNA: TGTGCCAGCAGAAGAGACACCATCTCGAACACTGAAGCTTTCTTT.

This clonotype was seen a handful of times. The CDR3 DNA is TGTGCCAGCGAGGAGCGGGGAAGTTACGAGGAGACCCAGTACTTC. Protein sequence: CASEERGSYEETQYF. The V and J genes are TRBV7-8 and TRBJ2-5, with 7 bases identical to TRBD2. Trimming cost V 8 bases and J 5 bases; bases outside gene matches: 14. There are 15 residues in the CDR3. Germline loops: CDR1 SGHVS, CDR2 FQNEAQ.

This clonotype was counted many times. CDR3 sequence reads: CASSLGTNTGELFF. The DNA for the CDR3 is TGTGCCAGCAGCTTAGGGACGAACACCGGGGAGCTGTTTTTT. The V call is TRBV7-2, the J call TRBJ2-2; D call uncertain. The germline V gene encodes CDR1 SGHTA and CDR2 FQGNSA. The CDR3 runs to 14 residues. The ends were cut back, 1 base at V and 0 bases at J, with 3 bases in the middle.

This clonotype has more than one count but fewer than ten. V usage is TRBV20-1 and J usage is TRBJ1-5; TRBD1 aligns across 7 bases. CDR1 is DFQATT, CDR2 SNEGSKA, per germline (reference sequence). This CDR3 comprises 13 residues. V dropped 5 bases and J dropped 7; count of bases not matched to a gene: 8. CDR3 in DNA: TGCAGTGCTCTGACAGGGCTCCTCCAGCCCCAGCATTTT. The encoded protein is CSALTGLLQPQHF.

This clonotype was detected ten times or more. CDR3 nucleotide sequence: TGTGCCAGCAGTATTCCGGGGCGGGAGCAGTTCTTC. This translates into CASSIPGREQFF. This rearrangement joins TRBV3-1 to TRBJ2-5; D may be TRBD1 or TRBD2 (5 bases each). With the DNA end fitting TRBJ2-1 better, the J assignment may be wrong. Germline CDR1 and CDR2: LGHDT and YNNKEL (reference sequence). There are 12 residues in the CDR3.

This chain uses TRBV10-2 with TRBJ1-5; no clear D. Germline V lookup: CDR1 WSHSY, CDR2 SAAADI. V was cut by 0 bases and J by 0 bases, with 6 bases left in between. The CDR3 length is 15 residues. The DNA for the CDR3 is TGCGCCAGCAGTGAGTCGAAAAATAGCAATCAGCCCCAGCATTTT. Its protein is CASSESKNSNQPQHF.

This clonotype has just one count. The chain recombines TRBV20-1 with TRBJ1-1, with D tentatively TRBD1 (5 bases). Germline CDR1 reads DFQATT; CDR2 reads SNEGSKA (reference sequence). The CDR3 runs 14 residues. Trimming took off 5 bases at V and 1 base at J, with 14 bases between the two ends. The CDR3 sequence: CSAGGSGGNTEAFF. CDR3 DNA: TGCAGTGCTGGAGGGTCTGGGGGGAACACTGAAGCTTTCTTT.

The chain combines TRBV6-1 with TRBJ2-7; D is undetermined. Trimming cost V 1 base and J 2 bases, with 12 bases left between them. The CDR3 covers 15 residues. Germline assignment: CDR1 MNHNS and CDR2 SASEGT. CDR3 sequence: CASSEELRWAYEQYF. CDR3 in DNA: TGTGCCAGCAGTGAAGAACTCCGATGGGCCTACGAGCAGTACTTC.

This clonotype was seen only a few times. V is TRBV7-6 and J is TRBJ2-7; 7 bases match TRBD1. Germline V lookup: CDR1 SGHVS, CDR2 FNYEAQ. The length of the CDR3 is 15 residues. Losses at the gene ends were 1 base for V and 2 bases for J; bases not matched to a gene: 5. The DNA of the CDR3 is TGTGCCAGCAGCTTAGATACAGGGGCGGCCTACGAGCAGTACTTC. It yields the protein CASSLDTGAAYEQYF.

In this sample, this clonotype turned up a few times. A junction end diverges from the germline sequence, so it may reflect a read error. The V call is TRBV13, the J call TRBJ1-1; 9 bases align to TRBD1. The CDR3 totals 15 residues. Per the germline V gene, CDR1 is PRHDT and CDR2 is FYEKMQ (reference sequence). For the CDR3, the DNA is TGTGCCAGCAGCCTAGGGACAGGGACAATCGGTGAAGCTTTCTTT. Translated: CASSLGTGTIGEAFF.

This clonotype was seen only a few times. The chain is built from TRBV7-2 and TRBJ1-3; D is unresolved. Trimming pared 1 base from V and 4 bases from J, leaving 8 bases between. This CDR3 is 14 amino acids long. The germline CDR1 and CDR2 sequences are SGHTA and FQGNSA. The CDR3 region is CASSLVAKGNTIYF. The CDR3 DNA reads TGTGCCAGCAGCTTAGTAGCTAAAGGAAACACCATATATTTT.

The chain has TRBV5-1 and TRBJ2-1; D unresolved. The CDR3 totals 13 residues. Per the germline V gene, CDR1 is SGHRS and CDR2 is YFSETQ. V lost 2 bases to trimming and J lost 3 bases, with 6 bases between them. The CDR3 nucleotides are TGCGCCAGCAGCTTTATAGACTACAATGAGCAGTTCTTC. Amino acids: CASSFIDYNEQFF.

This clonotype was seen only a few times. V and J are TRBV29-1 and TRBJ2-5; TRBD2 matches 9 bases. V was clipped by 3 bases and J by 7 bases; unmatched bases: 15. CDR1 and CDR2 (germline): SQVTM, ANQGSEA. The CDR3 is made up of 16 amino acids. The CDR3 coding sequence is TGCAGCGTTGATGTTCCACAGGGGTGGCGGGGGGGGACCCAGTACTTC. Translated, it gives CSVDVPQGWRGGTQYF.